The clone carrying this T cell receptor beta chain showed up just once. Per the original methods: How many nucleated cells were present was estimated from reference gene primer amplification. Using immunoSEQ multiplex PCR, the repertoire was profiled, and TCRdb retains in-frame clones only, with some absent. V and J calls and clone size are copied from that table; D and trimming were computed from the DNA. In the table there are a few hundred thousand clones, about 91% of which are singletons. This record comes from a study of blood T cell repertoires in COVID-19. Study background: The study drew acute and convalescent COVID-19 samples from the United States, Italy and Spain.

It was during active infection that Seattle patients were enrolled and then longitudinally followed. This TCR came from a woman under 40 with COVID-19, enrolled during active disease. Sample: peripheral blood.

Here the CDR3 DNA reads TGTGCCAGCAGCCAAGGGCGGGGGGGCTCCTACGAGCAGTACTTC. This codes for CASSQGRGGSYEQYF. The chain recombines TRBV14 with TRBJ2-7; 9 bases align to TRBD2. The V gene's germline CDR1 is SGHDN and CDR2 FVKESK. V gave up 1 base and J gave up 0 bases; unmatched junction bases: 1. This CDR3 has 15 residues.